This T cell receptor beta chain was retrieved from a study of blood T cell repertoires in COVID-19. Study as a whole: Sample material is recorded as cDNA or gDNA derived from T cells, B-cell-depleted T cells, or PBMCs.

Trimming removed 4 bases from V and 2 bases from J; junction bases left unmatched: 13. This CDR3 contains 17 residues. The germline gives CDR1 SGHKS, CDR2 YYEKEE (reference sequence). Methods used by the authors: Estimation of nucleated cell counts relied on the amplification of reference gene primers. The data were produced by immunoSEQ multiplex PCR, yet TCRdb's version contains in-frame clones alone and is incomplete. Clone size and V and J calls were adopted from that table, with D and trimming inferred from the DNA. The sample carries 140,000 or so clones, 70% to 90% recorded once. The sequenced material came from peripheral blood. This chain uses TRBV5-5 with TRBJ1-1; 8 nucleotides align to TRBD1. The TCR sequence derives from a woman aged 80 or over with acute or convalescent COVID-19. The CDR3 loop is CASSNPSGAGGNTEAFF. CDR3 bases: TGTGCCAGCAGCAACCCTTCAGGGGCAGGGGGCAACACTGAAGCTTTCTTT.